A selection of T cell receptor beta chains follows, all from one sample in a study of Ad26.COV2.S vaccination and SARS-CoV-2 variants. Libraries were prepared by immunoSEQ multiplex PCR; TCRdb keeps only in-frame clonotypes and omits some of them. The data hold about 350,000 clones, with 85% observed a single time. The sequencing used peripheral blood, collected in a trial of Ad26.COV2.S vaccine versus placebo. These receptors all stem from a person aged 18 to 59 who received the Ad26.COV2.S COVID-19 vaccine or a placebo. Each CDR3 is given with its conserved first and last residue. A D gene is named only where the DNA matches it firmly. Not every row has a clone size; where given, it reads once, few, many or a size class.

CDR3 length	V gene	clone size	J gene	D gene	CDR3 DNA	CDR3 protein
15	TRBV3-1/TRBV3-2	NA	TRBJ2-7	NA	TGTGCCAGCAGCCAAGGGACGGACGCACCCCACGAGCAGTACTTC	CASSQGTDAPHEQYF
16	TRBV7-9	NA	TRBJ2-1	TRBD2	TGTGCCAGCAGTCCTAAGGCTAGCGGGGCCTACAATGAGCAGTTCTTC	CASSPKASGAYNEQFF
18	TRBV7-2	NA	TRBJ2-7	NA	TGTGCCAGCAGCCCCGGCCCCCACCGCACAGGGCTTTCCTACGAGCAGTACTTC	CASSPGPHRTGLSYEQYF
15	TRBV4-3	NA	TRBJ1-1	NA	TGCGCCAGCAGCCAAGATCCCGGGGGCGTCTCTGAAGCTTTCTTT	CASSQDPGGVSEAFF
13	TRBV7-2	NA	TRBJ2-3	NA	TGTGCCAGCAGCTTAAACAGGGCAGATACGCAGTATTTT	CASSLNRADTQYF
12	TRBV10-3	NA	TRBJ2-7	NA	TGTGCCATCAGTGAGTACAGTTACGAGCAGTACTTC	CAISEYSYEQYF
14	TRBV4-3	NA	TRBJ2-7	NA	TGCGCCAGCAGCCCGCACGACAGTTCCTACGAGCAGTACTTC	CASSPHDSSYEQYF
14	TRBV5-1	NA	TRBJ1-3	NA	TGCGCCAGCGGAAACAGGGACTCTGGAAACACCATATATTTT	CASGNRDSGNTIYF
17	TRBV3-1/TRBV3-2	NA	TRBJ1-1	NA	TGTGCCAGCAGCCAAGAAAGGTTCGGGACATTGAACACTGAAGCTTTCTTT	CASSQERFGTLNTEAFF
14	TRBV2	NA	TRBJ1-5	NA	TGTGCCAGCAAAGCGGAGTTTAGCAATCAGCCCCAGCATTTT	CASKAEFSNQPQHF
13	TRBV19	few	TRBJ2-1	NA	TGTGCCAGTAGTATACCTTACTACAATGAGCAGTTCTTC	CASSIPYYNEQFF
15	TRBV27	NA	TRBJ2-1	TRBD2	TGTGCCAGCAGTCTACTAGCGGGAGGGCCCTATGAGCAGTTCTTC	CASSLLAGGPYEQFF
16	TRBV7-2	NA	TRBJ1-2	TRBD1	TGTGCCAGCAGCTTCGGGGGGACAGGGAGGGACTATGGCTACACCTTC	CASSFGGTGRDYGYTF
15	TRBV19	NA	TRBJ1-5	NA	TGTGCCAGTAGTGGAACCGGGGGCGGAGGTCAGCCCCAGCATTTT	CASSGTGGGGQPQHF
16	TRBV9	few	TRBJ2-1	NA	TGTGCCAGCAGCGCGGGCGGTGTTGGGCGCGGTATAGAGCAGTTCTTC	CASSAGGVGRGIEQFF